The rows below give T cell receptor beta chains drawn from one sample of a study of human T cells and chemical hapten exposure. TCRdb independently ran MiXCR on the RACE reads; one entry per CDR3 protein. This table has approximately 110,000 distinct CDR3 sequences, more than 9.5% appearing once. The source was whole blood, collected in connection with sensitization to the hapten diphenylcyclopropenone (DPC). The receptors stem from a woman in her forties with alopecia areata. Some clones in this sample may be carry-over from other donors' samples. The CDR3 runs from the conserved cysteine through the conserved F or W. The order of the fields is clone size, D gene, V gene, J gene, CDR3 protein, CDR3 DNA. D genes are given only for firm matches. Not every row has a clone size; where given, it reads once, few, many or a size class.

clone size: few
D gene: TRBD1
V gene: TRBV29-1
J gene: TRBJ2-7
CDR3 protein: CSVGDRGEQYF
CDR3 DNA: TGCAGCGTGGGGGACAGGGGCGAGCAGTACTTC

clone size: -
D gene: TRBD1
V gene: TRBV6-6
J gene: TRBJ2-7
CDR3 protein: CASSFPLPGQIYEQYF
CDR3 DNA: TGTGCCAGCAGTTTTCCATTGCCGGGACAGATCTACGAGCAGTACTTC

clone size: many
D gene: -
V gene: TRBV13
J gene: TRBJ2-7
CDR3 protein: CASSRRDWASYEQYF
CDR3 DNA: TGTGCCAGCAGCCGCCGGGACTGGGCCTCCTACGAGCAGTACTTC

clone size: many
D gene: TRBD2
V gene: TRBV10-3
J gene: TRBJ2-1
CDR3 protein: CAIRAPGLENNEQFF
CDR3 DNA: TGTGCCATCAGAGCCCCGGGACTAGAGAACAATGAGCAGTTCTTC

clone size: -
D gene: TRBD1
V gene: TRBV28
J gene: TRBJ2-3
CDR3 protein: CASSKGQGAGDTQYF
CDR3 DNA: TGTGCCAGCAGTAAAGGACAGGGGGCTGGAGATACGCAGTATTTT

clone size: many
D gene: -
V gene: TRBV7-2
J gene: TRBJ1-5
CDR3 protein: CASSSTGGNQPQHF
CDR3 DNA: TGTGCCAGCAGCTCGACCGGAGGCAATCAGCCCCAGCATTTT

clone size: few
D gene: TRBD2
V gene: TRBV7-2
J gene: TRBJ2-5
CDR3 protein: CASSLGGGPQETQYF
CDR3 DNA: TGTGCCAGCAGCTTAGGCGGGGGACCCCAAGAGACCCAGTACTTC

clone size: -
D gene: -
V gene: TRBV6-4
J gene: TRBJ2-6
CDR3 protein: CASSDGASSGANVLTF
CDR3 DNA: TGTGCCAGCAGTGACGGGGCTAGCTCTGGGGCCAACGTCCTGACTTTC

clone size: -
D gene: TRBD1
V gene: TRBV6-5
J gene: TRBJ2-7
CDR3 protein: CASCQGARYEQYF
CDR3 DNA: TGTGCCAGCTGCCAGGGGGCGCGGTACGAGCAGTACTTC

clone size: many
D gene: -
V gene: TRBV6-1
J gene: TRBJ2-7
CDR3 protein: CASSTHRGVEQYF
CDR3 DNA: TGTGCCAGCAGTACCCACCGAGGGGTCGAGCAGTACTTC

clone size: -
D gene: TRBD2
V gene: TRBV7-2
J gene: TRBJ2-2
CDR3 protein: CASSPSGGYELFF
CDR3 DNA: TGTGCCAGCAGTCCGTCCGGGGGGTATGAGCTGTTTTTT

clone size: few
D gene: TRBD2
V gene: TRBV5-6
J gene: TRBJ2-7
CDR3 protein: CASTTGGASYEQYF
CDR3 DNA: TGTGCCAGCACCACCGGGGGGGCATCGTACGAGCAGTACTTC

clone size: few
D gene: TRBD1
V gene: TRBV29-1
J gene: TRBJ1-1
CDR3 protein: CSVGTDYTEAFF
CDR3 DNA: TGCAGCGTAGGGACAGACTACACTGAAGCTTTCTTT

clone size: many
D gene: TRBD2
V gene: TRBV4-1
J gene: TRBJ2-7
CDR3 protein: CASSQGTSGGGSSYEQYF
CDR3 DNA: TGCGCCAGCAGCCAGGGGACTAGCGGGGGGGGAAGCTCCTACGAGCAGTACTTC

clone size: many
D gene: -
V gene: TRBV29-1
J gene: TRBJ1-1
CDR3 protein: CSVEKGLNTEAFF
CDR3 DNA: TGCAGCGTTGAAAAGGGGTTGAACACTGAAGCTTTCTTT

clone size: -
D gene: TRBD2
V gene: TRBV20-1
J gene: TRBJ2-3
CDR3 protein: CSAKRGVQDTQYF
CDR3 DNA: TGCAGTGCCAAGCGGGGGGTACAAGATACGCAGTATTTT

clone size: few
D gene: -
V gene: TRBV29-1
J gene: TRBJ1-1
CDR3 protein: CSVDRRLNTEAFF
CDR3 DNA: TGCAGCGTTGATAGGCGGTTGAACACTGAAGCTTTCTTT

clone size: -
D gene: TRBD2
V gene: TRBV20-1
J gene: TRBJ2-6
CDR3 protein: CSARDTSGGSGANVLTF
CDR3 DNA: TGCAGTGCTAGAGATACTAGCGGGGGATCTGGGGCCAACGTCCTGACTTTC

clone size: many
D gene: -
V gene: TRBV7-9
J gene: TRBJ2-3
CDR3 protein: CASSPAAEQYF
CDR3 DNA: TGTGCCAGCAGCCCGGCCGCAGAGCAGTATTTT

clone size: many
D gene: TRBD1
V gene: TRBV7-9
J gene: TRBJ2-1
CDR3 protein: CASSSDRGTRNEQFF
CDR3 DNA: TGTGCCAGCAGCTCCGACAGGGGGACTCGCAATGAGCAGTTCTTC

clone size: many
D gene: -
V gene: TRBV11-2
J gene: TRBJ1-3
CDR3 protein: CASSRPTGLSGNTIYF
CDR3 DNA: TGTGCCAGCAGCCGACCGACAGGACTATCTGGAAACACCATATATTTT

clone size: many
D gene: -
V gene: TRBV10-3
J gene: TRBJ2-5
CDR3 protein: CAISESREALETQYF
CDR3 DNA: TGTGCCATCAGTGAGTCCAGGGAGGCTTTGGAGACCCAGTACTTC

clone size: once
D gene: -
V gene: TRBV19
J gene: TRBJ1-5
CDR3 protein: CASSAIWGHRSQPQHF
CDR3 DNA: TGTGCCAGTAGCGCAATTTGGGGACATCGATCTCAGCCCCAGCATTTT

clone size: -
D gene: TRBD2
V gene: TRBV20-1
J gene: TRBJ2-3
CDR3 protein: CSALRTSGGPDTQYF
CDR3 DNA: TGCAGTGCCCTTCGGACTAGCGGGGGGCCAGATACGCAGTATTTT

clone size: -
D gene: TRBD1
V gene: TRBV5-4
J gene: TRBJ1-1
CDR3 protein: CASSHRGPNTEAFF
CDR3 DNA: TGTGCCAGCAGCCACAGGGGCCCGAACACTGAAGCTTTCTTT

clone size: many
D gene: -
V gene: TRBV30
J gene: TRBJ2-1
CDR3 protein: CAWSRQTGVNEQFF
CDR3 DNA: TGTGCCTGGAGTAGACAAACTGGCGTAAATGAGCAGTTCTTC

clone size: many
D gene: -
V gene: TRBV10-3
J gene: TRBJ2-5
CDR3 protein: CAISDRGPQTQYF
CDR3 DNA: TGTGCCATCAGCGATCGGGGGCCCCAGACCCAGTACTTC

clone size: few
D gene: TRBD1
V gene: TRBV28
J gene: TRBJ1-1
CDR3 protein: CASSPQGANTEAFF
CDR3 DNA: TGTGCCAGCAGTCCCCAGGGGGCGAACACTGAAGCTTTCTTT

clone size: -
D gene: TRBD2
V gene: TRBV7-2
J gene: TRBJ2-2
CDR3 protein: CASSSLGTSGRGGTGELFF
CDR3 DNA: TGTGCCAGCAGCTCCCTCGGGACTAGCGGGAGAGGAGGCACCGGGGAGCTGTTTTTT

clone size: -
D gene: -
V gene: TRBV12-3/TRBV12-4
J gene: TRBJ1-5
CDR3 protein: CASSFGSWGDQPQHF
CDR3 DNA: TGTGCCAGCAGTTTTGGCTCATGGGGAGATCAGCCCCAGCATTTT

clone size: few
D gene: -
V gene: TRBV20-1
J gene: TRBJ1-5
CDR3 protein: CSAAAGPYSNQPQHF
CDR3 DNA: TGCAGTGCTGCGGCGGGTCCGTATAGCAATCAGCCCCAGCATTTT

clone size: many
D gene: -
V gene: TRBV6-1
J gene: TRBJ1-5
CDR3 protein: CASRETGGNQPQHF
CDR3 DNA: TGTGCCAGCAGGGAAACGGGGGGCAATCAGCCCCAGCATTTT

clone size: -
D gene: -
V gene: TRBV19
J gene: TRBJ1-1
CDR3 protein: CASSKNLNTEAFF
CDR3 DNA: TGTGCCAGTAGTAAAAACCTGAACACTGAAGCTTTCTTT

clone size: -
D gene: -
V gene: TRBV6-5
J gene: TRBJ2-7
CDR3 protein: CASREGISSYEQYF
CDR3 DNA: TGTGCCAGCAGGGAGGGGATTAGCTCCTACGAGCAGTACTTC

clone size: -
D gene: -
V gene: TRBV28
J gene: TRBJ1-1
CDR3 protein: CASSLAGGRTEAFF
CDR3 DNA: TGTGCCAGCAGTTTAGCCGGGGGAAGGACTGAAGCTTTCTTT

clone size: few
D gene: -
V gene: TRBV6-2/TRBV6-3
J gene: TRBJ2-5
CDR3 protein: CASSPGHPKFQETQYF
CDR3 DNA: TGTGCCAGCAGCCCGGGACACCCGAAATTCCAAGAGACCCAGTACTTC

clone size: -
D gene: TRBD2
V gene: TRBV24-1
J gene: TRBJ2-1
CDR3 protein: CATSAPDRNGVIAGGPYNEQFF
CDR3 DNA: TGTGCCACCAGTGCCCCGGACAGGAACGGGGTTATAGCGGGAGGGCCGTACAATGAGCAGTTCTTC

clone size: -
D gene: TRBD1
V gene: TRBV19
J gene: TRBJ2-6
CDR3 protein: CASSPSLGQPSRSGANVLTF
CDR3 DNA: TGTGCCAGTAGCCCGAGCCTGGGACAGCCTAGTCGCTCTGGGGCCAACGTCCTGACTTTC

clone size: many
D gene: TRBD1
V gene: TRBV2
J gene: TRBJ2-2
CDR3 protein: CASTTGEKIPGELFF
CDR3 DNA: TGTGCCAGCACTACAGGGGAAAAAATCCCCGGGGAGCTGTTTTTT

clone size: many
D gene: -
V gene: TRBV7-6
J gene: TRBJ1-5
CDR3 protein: CASSLTPGGNQPQHF
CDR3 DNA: TGTGCCAGCAGCTTAACCCCCGGGGGCAATCAGCCCCAGCATTTT

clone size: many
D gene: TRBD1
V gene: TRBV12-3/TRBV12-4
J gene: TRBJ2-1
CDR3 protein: CASSYPTGSNNEQFF
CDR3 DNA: TGTGCCAGCAGTTACCCGACAGGGTCCAACAATGAGCAGTTCTTC

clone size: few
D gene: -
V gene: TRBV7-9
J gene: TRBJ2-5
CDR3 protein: CAIRWGEETQYF
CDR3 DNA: TGTGCCATCAGGTGGGGCGAGGAGACCCAGTACTTC

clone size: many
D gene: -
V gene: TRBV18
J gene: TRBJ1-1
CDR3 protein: CASSLGLNTEAFF
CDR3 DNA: TGTGCCAGCTCCCTTGGATTGAACACTGAAGCTTTCTTT

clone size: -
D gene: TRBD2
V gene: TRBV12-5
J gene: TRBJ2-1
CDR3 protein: CASGSSGRDNEQFF
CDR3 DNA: TGTGCTAGTGGTTCTAGCGGGAGGGACAATGAGCAGTTCTTC

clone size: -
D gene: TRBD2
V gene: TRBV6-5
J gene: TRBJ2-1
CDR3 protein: CASAIAGDSYNEQFF
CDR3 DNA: TGTGCCAGCGCCATAGCGGGGGATTCTTACAATGAGCAGTTCTTC

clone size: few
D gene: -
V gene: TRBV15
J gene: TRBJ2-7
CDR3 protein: CASSPGQTHYEQYF
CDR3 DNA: TGTGCCTCCTCTCCCGGACAGACCCACTACGAGCAGTACTTC

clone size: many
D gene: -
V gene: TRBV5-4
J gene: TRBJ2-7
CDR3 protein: CASSGDFSYEQYF
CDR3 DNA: TGTGCCAGCAGCGGGGACTTCTCCTACGAGCAGTACTTC

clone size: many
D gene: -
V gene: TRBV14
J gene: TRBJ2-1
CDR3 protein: CASSPRSVGNEQFF
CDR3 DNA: TGTGCCAGCAGCCCGAGGTCGGTCGGGAATGAGCAGTTCTTC

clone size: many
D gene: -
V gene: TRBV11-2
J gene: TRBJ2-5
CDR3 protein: CASSLEETQYF
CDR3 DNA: TGTGCCAGCAGCTTGGAAGAGACCCAGTACTTC

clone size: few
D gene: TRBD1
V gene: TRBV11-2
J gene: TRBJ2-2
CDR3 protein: CASSQGDRRNTGELFF
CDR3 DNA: TGTGCCAGCAGCCAGGGGGACAGGAGGAACACCGGGGAGCTGTTTTTT

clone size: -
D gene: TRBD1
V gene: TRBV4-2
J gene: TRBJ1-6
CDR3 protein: CASSLGTGPNSPLHF
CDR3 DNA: TGTGCCAGCAGCCTAGGGACAGGGCCTAATTCACCCCTCCACTTT

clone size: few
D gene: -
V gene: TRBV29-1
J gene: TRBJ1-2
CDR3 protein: CSGQQDYGYTF
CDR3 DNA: TGCAGCGGACAACAGGACTATGGCTACACCTTC

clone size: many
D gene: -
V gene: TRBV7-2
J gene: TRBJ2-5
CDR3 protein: CASSLIGAQYF
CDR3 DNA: TGTGCCAGCAGCTTAATTGGGGCCCAGTACTTC

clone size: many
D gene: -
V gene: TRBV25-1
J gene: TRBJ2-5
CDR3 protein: CASSELTVQETQYF
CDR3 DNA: TGTGCCAGCAGTGAATTGACAGTTCAAGAGACCCAGTACTTC

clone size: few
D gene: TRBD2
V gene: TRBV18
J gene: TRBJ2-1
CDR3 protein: CASVDSGYNEQFF
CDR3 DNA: TGTGCCAGTGTGGATAGCGGGTACAATGAGCAGTTCTTC

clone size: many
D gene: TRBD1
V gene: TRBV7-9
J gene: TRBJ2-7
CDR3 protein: CATNYRDSTYEQYF
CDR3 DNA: TGTGCCACCAACTACCGGGACAGTACCTACGAGCAGTACTTC

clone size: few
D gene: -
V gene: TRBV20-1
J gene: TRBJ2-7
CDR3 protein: CSARDHVGSSYEQYF
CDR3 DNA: TGCAGTGCTAGAGATCATGTCGGTAGCTCCTACGAGCAGTACTTC

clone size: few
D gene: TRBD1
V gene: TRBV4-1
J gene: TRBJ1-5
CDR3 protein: CASSQVDLTGNSNQPQHF
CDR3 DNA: TGCGCCAGCAGCCAAGTAGACCTGACAGGGAATAGCAATCAGCCCCAGCATTTT

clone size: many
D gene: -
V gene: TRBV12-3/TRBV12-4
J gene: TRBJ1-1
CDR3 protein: CASSLPGRAAEAFF
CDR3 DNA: TGTGCCAGCAGCCTACCAGGGAGAGCGGCTGAAGCTTTCTTT

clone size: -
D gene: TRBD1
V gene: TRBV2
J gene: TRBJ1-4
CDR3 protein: CASSGWTGGNEKLFF
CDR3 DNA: TGTGCCAGCAGTGGATGGACAGGGGGGAATGAAAAACTGTTTTTT